Following are 22 T cell receptor beta chains from one sample sequenced in a study of blood T cell repertoires in COVID-19. The protocol was immunoSEQ multiplex PCR, while the TCRdb copy is restricted to in-frame clones and leaves out a portion. The sample holds under 250,000 clones; about 80% are singletons and the top ten take more than 2%. The sequenced sample consisted of peripheral blood. The receptors stem from an older woman with acute or convalescent COVID-19.

The chain combines TRBV2 with TRBJ1-6, with D possibly matching TRBD1 (5 bases). The V gene's germline CDR1 is SNHLY and CDR2 FYNNEI. Trimming took 4 bases from V and 6 from J, leaving 10 bases between them. The CDR3 is 14 residues long. In nucleotides, the CDR3 is TGTGCCAGCAGTGTGGGGCTAGGTAATTCACCCCTCCACTTT. This sequence encodes CASSVGLGNSPLHF.

The rearrangement uses TRBV28 and TRBJ1-4, with 9 bases fitting TRBD1. V was clipped by 6 bases and J by 11 bases; unmatched bases: 13. CDR3 length equals 15 residues. Per germline, CDR1 MDHEN and CDR2 SYDVKM. CDR3 loop: CASSSGQGNEWKLFF. CDR3 coding DNA: TGTGCCAGCAGCTCGGGACAGGGAAATGAGTGGAAACTGTTTTTT.

The chain combines TRBV19 with TRBJ1-1; 11 nucleotides match TRBD1. Germline assignment: CDR1 LNHDA and CDR2 SQIVND (reference sequence). The length of the CDR3 is 15 residues. The J segment lost 2 bases and the V segment lost 3 bases, leaving 2 bases of the junction unmatched. CDR3 nucleotides: TGTGCCAGTAGTATTGGGACAGGGGGAAACACTGAAGCTTTCTTT. It encodes CASSIGTGGNTEAFF. The entire variable domain, with the rest obtained from reference TRBV19 and TRBJ1-1, is as follows: DGGITQSPKYLFRKEGQNVTLSCEQNLNHDAMYWYRQDPGQGLRLIYYSQIVNDFQKGDIAEGYSVSREKKESFPLTVTSAQKNPTAFYLCASSIGTGGNTEAFFGQGTRLTVV.

This clone was seen a handful of times. J is TRBJ1-6 and V is TRBV9; TRBD1 might be the D (5 bases). V lost 1 base to trimming and J lost 7 bases, with 12 bases between them. The V gene's germline CDR1 is SGDLS and CDR2 YYNGEE. The length of the CDR3 is 15 residues. The CDR3 DNA sequence: TGTGCCAGCAGCGTAAACAGGTGCTACAATTCACCCCTCCACTTT. Encoded protein: CASSVNRCYNSPLHF.

The V call is TRBV2, the J call TRBJ1-2, with D unresolved. There are 13 residues in the CDR3. Per the germline V gene, CDR1 is SNHLY and CDR2 is FYNNEI. Between the trimmed V and J ends, which lost 7 bases and 3 bases, there was a span of 12 bases. CDR3: CASIGGSHYGYTF. CDR3 DNA sequence: TGTGCCAGCATAGGAGGCAGCCACTATGGCTACACCTTC.

A single count supports this clone. The sample has other DNA sequences that encode this CDR3 too. The chain carries TRBV4-1 and TRBJ1-1; D is perhaps TRBD1 (5 bases). V gave up 4 bases and J gave up 1 base, with 7 bases separating them. Germline V gives CDR1 MGHRA, CDR2 YSYEKL. The CDR3 spans 13 residues. CDR3 nucleotides: TGCGCCAGCAGCCCTAGGGGGAACACTGAAGCTTTCTTT. Protein product: CASSPRGNTEAFF.

This clone has more than one count but fewer than ten. The rearrangement joins TRBV10-3 to TRBJ2-3, with D possibly matching TRBD2 (6 bases). There are 14 residues in the CDR3. V was pared by 4 bases and J by 5 bases, with 13 bases between. Germline V lookup: CDR1 ENHRY, CDR2 SYGVKD. The CDR3 region is CAISGRLDLDTQYF. The CDR3 region has the DNA TGTGCCATCAGTGGTAGACTAGATTTAGATACGCAGTATTTT.

V and J are TRBV7-8 and TRBJ1-3; D remains ambiguous. Trimming shortened V by 5 bases and J by 1 base, and 12 bases separated the two germline ends. There are 15 residues in the CDR3. Germline CDR1 and CDR2: SGHVS and FQNEAQ. DNA for the CDR3: TGTGCCAGCAGCCCGAGAATCCCATCTGGAAACACCATATATTTT. Translated: CASSPRIPSGNTIYF. Filled out from reference TRBV7-8 and TRBJ1-3, the complete variable domain reads GAGVSQSPRYKVAKRGQDVALRCDPISGHVSLFWYQQALGQGPEFLTYFQNEAQLDKSGLPSDRFFAERPEGSVSTLKIQRTQQEDSAVYLCASSPRIPSGNTIYFGEGSWLTVV.

V usage is TRBV5-6 and J usage is TRBJ1-2; tentatively, D is TRBD1 (5 bases). CDR3 size: 13 residues. Per the germline V gene, CDR1 is SGHDT and CDR2 is YYEEEE. V was shortened by 4 bases and J by 8 bases, with 15 bases between the two germline ends. CDR3 nucleotide sequence: TGTGCCAGCAGCACTACGGGGGTTAGGGGCTACACCTTC. Encoded protein: CASSTTGVRGYTF.

The V gene is TRBV29-1, the J gene TRBJ2-5; 8 positions match TRBD2. From germline, CDR1 is SQVTM and CDR2 ANQGSEA. The CDR3 has 14 amino acids. V lost 4 bases and J lost 4; bases outside the gene matches: 8. DNA of the CDR3: TGCAGCGTTGGGATAGCGGGACCCCGAGAGACCCAGTACTTC. This sequence encodes CSVGIAGPRETQYF.

The chain carries TRBV7-9 and TRBJ2-2; weak D call: TRBD1 (6 bases). The germline CDR1 and CDR2 sequences are SEHNR and FQNEAQ (reference sequence). This CDR3 has 15 amino acids. Trimming took off 5 bases at V and 1 base at J, with 11 bases between the two ends. This chain's CDR3 is CASSPSTGNTGELFF. CDR3 sequence (DNA): TGTGCCAGCAGCCCTTCGACAGGGAACACCGGGGAGCTGTTTTTT.

This clone was observed once. The chain has TRBV3-1 (or the pseudogene TRBV3-2) and TRBJ1-1; a possible D gene is TRBD1 (6 bases). The CDR3 is 14 residues long. Trimming took off 6 bases at V and 2 bases at J, with 13 bases between the two ends. CDR1 and CDR2 (germline): LGHDT, YNNKEL (reference sequence). The CDR3 here is CASRATGSNTEAFF. CDR3 DNA sequence: TGTGCCAGCAGGGCCACAGGGTCCAACACTGAAGCTTTCTTT.

The chain joins TRBV6-2 or TRBV6-3 to TRBJ1-3; tentatively, D is TRBD1 (5 bases). The V end lost 5 bases, the J end lost 4 bases, and 12 bases lay between the germline ends. The CDR3 sequence is 14 residues long. Germline V gene data show CDR1 as MNHEY and CDR2 as SVGEGT. The CDR3 region has the DNA TGTGCCAGCAGTGTGGGGCCCCGCGGAAACACCATATATTTT. It encodes CASSVGPRGNTIYF.

CDR3 amino acids: CASSLWRQGAIGANVLTF. CDR3 coding DNA: TGTGCCAGCAGCTTGTGGAGACAGGGGGCTATTGGGGCCAACGTCCTGACTTTC. The chain recombines TRBV5-6 with TRBJ2-6, with 10 bases matching TRBD1. Germline V lookup: CDR1 SGHDT, CDR2 YYEEEE. V shed 1 base and J 3 bases; nucleotides not matched to a gene: 7. The CDR3 is 18 residues long.

The rearrangement joins TRBV2 to TRBJ2-3; possibly TRBD1 for D (6 bases). The CDR3 has 11 amino acids. CDR1 is SNHLY, CDR2 FYNNEI, per germline. Trimming cost V 4 bases and J 12 bases, with 11 bases left between them. CDR3 sequence reads: CASSVGGFQYF. The DNA of the CDR3 is TGTGCCAGCAGTGTAGGGGGATTTCAGTATTTT.

The chain links TRBV2 to TRBJ1-2; weak D call: TRBD1 (5 bases). V dropped 4 bases and J dropped 1 base, with 7 bases sitting between them. The CDR3 contains 13 residues. Germline lookup yields CDR1 SNHLY and CDR2 FYNNEI. The chain's CDR3 is CASSARDNYGYTF. Here the CDR3 DNA reads TGTGCCAGCAGTGCCAGGGATAACTATGGCTACACCTTC.

This clone was recorded only once. The DNA for the CDR3 is TGTGCCAGCAGTTGGACGGGGAATCAGCCCCAGCATTTT. It translates to CASSWTGNQPQHF. The rearrangement uses TRBV6-6 and TRBJ1-5; no clear D. The CDR3 extends over 13 amino acids. Between the trimmed V and J ends, which lost 4 bases and 4 bases, there was a span of 8 bases. The germline gives CDR1 MNHNY, CDR2 SVGAGI (reference sequence).

This clone was found once. J is TRBJ1-1 and V is TRBV3-1 (or the pseudogene TRBV3-2), with D tentatively TRBD1 (6 bases). The CDR3 spans 12 residues. CDR1 and CDR2 from the germline V gene are LGHDT and YNNKEL (reference sequence). V was cut by 3 bases and J by 6 bases, with 8 bases left in between. CDR3 nucleotide sequence: TGTGCCAGCAGCCAGGGGGGGCCTGAAGCTTTCTTT. This codes for CASSQGGPEAFF.

This clone appeared once. This chain connects TRBV9 to TRBJ2-1; D possibly corresponds to TRBD2 (6 bases). V dropped 4 bases and J dropped 3 bases, with 11 bases sitting between them. The CDR3 has 14 amino acids. Germline loops: CDR1 SGDLS, CDR2 YYNGEE. The CDR3, as DNA: TGTGCCAGCAGCCCTACTAGCAACTACAATGAGCAGTTCTTC. Translated: CASSPTSNYNEQFF.

The chain is built from TRBV9 and TRBJ2-3; D is perhaps TRBD2 (6 bases). The germline gives CDR1 SGDLS, CDR2 YYNGEE. The CDR3 has 15 residues. The V end lost 0 bases, the J end lost 5 bases, and 13 bases lay between the germline ends. The CDR3 region is CASSVGTNPQDTQYF. The DNA for the CDR3 is TGTGCCAGCAGCGTAGGGACTAACCCACAAGATACGCAGTATTTT.

The chain couples TRBV4-1 to TRBJ2-5; 9 nucleotides agree with TRBD1. The CDR3 is 13 residues long. J gave up 4 bases and V 5 bases, and 2 bases lay outside the gene matches. CDR1 and CDR2 (germline): MGHRA, YSYEKL. The CDR3 region has the DNA TGCGCCAGCAGCAAGACAGGGGGAGAGACCCAGTACTTC. This gives the protein CASSKTGGETQYF.

The chain has TRBV18 and TRBJ2-4; TRBD2 might be the D (5 bases). The V gene's germline CDR1 is KGHSH and CDR2 LQKENI. Trimming took off 3 bases at V and 15 bases at J, with 21 bases between the two ends. The CDR3 runs to 14 residues. CDR3 sequence: CASSPTPSSPGVYF. The CDR3 DNA reads as TGTGCCAGCTCACCGACACCTTCAAGCCCCGGGGTGTACTTC. The full variable domain, rest sourced from reference TRBV18 and TRBJ2-4, is NAGVMQNPRHLVRRRGQEARLRCSPMKGHSHVYWYRQLPEEGLKFMVYLQKENIIDESGMPKERFSAEFPKEGPSILRIQQVVRGDSAAYFCASSPTPSSPGVYFGAGTRLSVL.